One and the same sample provided the 20 T cell receptor beta chains below, sequenced in a study of T cell repertoires in ileal Crohn's disease. Produced via immunoSEQ multiplex PCR; TCRdb's table is partial and in-frame only. The sample has more than 8,500 clones, roughly 78% seen once; the top ten hold under 20%. This sample's time point: neoterminal ileum biopsy at postoperative endoscopy, about 6 months after surgery. The sample comprised ileal tissue. The source of these receptors is an adult with Crohn's disease.

As concerns this clone: This same CDR3 is encoded by further DNA sequences in the sample. The chain recombines TRBV5-1 with TRBJ1-6; TRBD1 is a possible D gene (6 bases). This CDR3 has 19 amino acids. Trimming took 3 bases from V and 0 from J, leaving 19 bases between them. The germline V gene has CDR1 SGHRS and CDR2 YFSETQ. CDR3 bases: TGCGCCAGCAGCTACAACTGGAGACAGGCGAACTCCTATAATTCACCCCTCCACTTT. Amino acid sequence: CASSYNWRQANSYNSPLHF.

This clone was recorded once. For the CDR3, the DNA is TGTGCCACCAGCAGAGACTTAGTCACAGGAATTGGGTACCAAGAGACCCAGTACTTC. Its protein is CATSRDLVTGIGYQETQYF. The chain employs TRBV15 and TRBJ2-5, with D maybe TRBD1 (5 bases). CDR3 length: 19 residues. Per germline, CDR1 LNHNV and CDR2 YYDKDF (reference sequence). With 0 bases removed from V and 0 bases from J, the gap between germline ends came to 20 bases.

The V gene is TRBV5-4, the J gene TRBJ2-5; D gene ambiguous. The ends were cut back, 5 bases at V and 4 bases at J, with 9 bases in the middle. The length of the CDR3 is 12 residues. Germline V gene sequence: CDR1 SGHNT, CDR2 YYREEE (reference sequence). The CDR3 DNA follows: TGTGCCAGCAGTTCTGACTCAGAGACCCAGTACTTC. Protein product: CASSSDSETQYF.

CDR3 sequence: CASSRQLTDTQYF. Written as DNA, the CDR3 is TGCGCCAGCAGCCGACAGCTCACAGATACGCAGTATTTT. The chain links TRBV4-3 to TRBJ2-3; tentatively, D is TRBD1 (5 bases). Germline V gene lookup returns CDR1 LGHNA and CDR2 YSLEER. V was shortened by 4 bases and J by 2 bases, with 7 bases between the two germline ends. The CDR3 covers 13 residues.

V and J are TRBV18 and TRBJ2-7; D possibly corresponds to TRBD1 (5 bases). V was clipped by 3 bases and J by 6 bases, with 15 bases between them. The CDR3 covers 14 residues. In germline, CDR1 is KGHSH, CDR2 LQKENI. The CDR3 region is CASSPAGSNSEQYF. The CDR3, as DNA: TGTGCCAGCTCACCGGCAGGGTCAAACTCCGAGCAGTACTTC.

The chain has TRBV7-6 and TRBJ1-3; 7 bases agree with TRBD1. The CDR3 is 17 residues long. The V gene end was trimmed by 5 bases and the J gene end by 0 bases; junction bases not matched to a gene: 10. Looked up from germline, CDR1 is SGHVS and CDR2 is FNYEAQ. The CDR3 region is CASSLQQGRPSGNTIYF. For the CDR3, the DNA is TGTGCCAGCAGCCTTCAACAGGGGCGACCCTCTGGAAACACCATATATTTT.

V is TRBV11-2 and J is TRBJ1-3, with a possible D match to TRBD1 (6 bases). The CDR3 loop spans 17 amino acids. CDR1 SGHAT and CDR2 FQNNGV come from the germline V gene. The ends were cut back, 5 bases at V and 0 bases at J, with 17 bases in the middle. The CDR3 here is CASSTNSQGRSGNTIYF. CDR3 coding DNA: TGTGCCAGCAGCACAAATTCACAGGGACGCTCTGGAAACACCATATATTTT. Drawing the rest from reference TRBV11-2 and TRBJ1-3, the complete variable domain is EAGVAQSPRYKIIEKRQSVAFWCNPISGHATLYWYQQILGQGPKLLIQFQNNGVVDDSQLPKDRFSAERLKGVDSTLKIQPAKLEDSAVYLCASSTNSQGRSGNTIYFGEGSWLTVV.

This chain connects TRBV29-1 to TRBJ2-3, with D hard to call. The CDR3 runs 12 residues. Germline CDR1 reads SQVTM; CDR2 reads ANQGSEA. The V and J ends lost 4 bases and 1 base respectively, with 6 bases between them. CDR3 coding DNA: TGCAGCGTTGTGAGCGGCACAGATACGCAGTATTTT. Its protein product is CSVVSGTDTQYF.

This chain connects TRBV11-1 to TRBJ2-7; TRBD1 agrees at 7 bases. The CDR3 contains 13 residues. Germline V gene lookup returns CDR1 SGHAT and CDR2 FQDESV (reference sequence). The ends lost 5 bases at V and 4 bases at J; junction bases unmatched: 5. Written as DNA, the CDR3 is TGTGCCAGCAGCCGAGACAGGGTTTACGAGCAGTACTTC. Translating it yields CASSRDRVYEQYF.

V usage is TRBV9 and J usage is TRBJ2-5; 13 positions match TRBD2. Trimming took 4 bases from V and 11 from J; bases not matched to a gene: 8. In germline, CDR1 is SGDLS, CDR2 YYNGEE. The CDR3 has 14 residues. CDR3 region: CASSLGLAGEEQYF. The CDR3 DNA follows: TGTGCCAGCAGCCTTGGACTAGCGGGAGAAGAGCAGTACTTC.

The chain links TRBV19 to TRBJ1-6; 7 nucleotides line up with TRBD1. Germline V gene sequence: CDR1 LNHDA, CDR2 SQIVND (reference sequence). Trimming took 0 bases from V and 10 from J; bases not matched to a gene: 6. The CDR3 totals 15 residues. The chain's CDR3 is CASSIDLTGASPLHF. In DNA form, the CDR3 reads TGTGCCAGTAGTATAGACCTAACAGGGGCCTCACCCCTCCACTTT.

The chain links TRBV11-2 to TRBJ1-6, with 12 bases aligning to TRBD1. The junction had 6 bases not matched to a gene; V was cut back by 0 bases and J by 0 bases. This CDR3 spans 20 amino acids. Germline V gives CDR1 SGHAT, CDR2 FQNNGV. The CDR3 sequence is CASSLEGTGGGSSYNSPLHF. In DNA form, the CDR3 reads TGTGCCAGCAGCTTAGAAGGGACAGGGGGCGGGAGCTCCTATAATTCACCCCTCCACTTT.

V usage is TRBV5-4 and J usage is TRBJ1-1; 7 bases are shared with TRBD1. This CDR3 has 13 amino acids. Germline V lookup: CDR1 SGHNT, CDR2 YYREEE (reference sequence). V shed 3 bases, J shed 4 bases, and the junction held 3 bases outside the gene matches. In DNA, the CDR3 is TGTGCCAGCAGCTCGCCAGGGGGCACTGAAGCTTTCTTT. Amino acid sequence: CASSSPGGTEAFF.

The V gene is TRBV4-3, the J gene TRBJ2-7; the D is unclear. Germline values: CDR1 LGHNA, CDR2 YSLEER. The CDR3 runs to 14 residues. V lost 0 bases and J lost 2, with 8 bases in between. CDR3 nucleotide sequence: TGCGCCAGCAGCCAAGACGGAGCAACCTACGAGCAGTACTTC. It codes for CASSQDGATYEQYF.

In DNA, the CDR3 is TGTGCCAGTAGTATAGAACTAGCGGGGTACAATGAGCAGTTCTTC. Its protein is CASSIELAGYNEQFF. This chain links TRBV19 with TRBJ2-1; 10 nucleotides line up with TRBD2. CDR1 is LNHDA, CDR2 SQIVND, per germline (reference sequence). Losses at the gene ends were 0 bases for V and 4 bases for J; bases not matched to a gene: 0. The CDR3 loop spans 15 amino acids.

This rearrangement joins TRBV7-2 to TRBJ1-6; 7 bases are a match to TRBD1. The length of the CDR3 is 15 residues. CDR1 and CDR2 (germline): SGHTA, FQGNSA. Trimming at V came to 2 bases and at J to 7 bases, leaving 5 bases not matched to a gene. The CDR3 DNA reads as TGTGCCAGCAGCTTAAGACAGGGAGGCAATTCACCCCTCCACTTT. Its protein is CASSLRQGGNSPLHF.

The chain employs TRBV25-1 and TRBJ2-5, with 9 positions matching TRBD2. This CDR3 has 15 amino acids. With V trimmed by 1 base and J by 5 bases, 5 bases remained unmatched. Germline values: CDR1 MGHDK, CDR2 SYGVNS. CDR3 DNA: TGTGCCAGCAGTGAATTAATACTAGCGGGCGAGACCCAGTACTTC. Amino acid sequence: CASSELILAGETQYF.

This chain connects TRBV7-2 to TRBJ1-1; D is perhaps TRBD1 (5 bases). The CDR3 consists of 15 residues. The germline gives CDR1 SGHTA, CDR2 FQGNSA. V lost 5 bases and J 4 bases, leaving 17 bases between the germline ends. The CDR3 sequence: CASSPLGGKGTEAFF. DNA for the CDR3: TGTGCCAGCAGCCCCCTGGGGGGGAAGGGCACTGAAGCTTTCTTT.

The CDR3 coding sequence is TGTGCCAGCTCATATAGGACAGGGATTGATTACGAGCAGTACTTC. The encoded protein is CASSYRTGIDYEQYF. This chain links TRBV2 with TRBJ2-7, with TRBD1 matching over 8 bases. Trimming at V came to 8 bases and at J to 4 bases, leaving 13 bases not matched to a gene. Germline V gives CDR1 SNHLY, CDR2 FYNNEI. This CDR3 has 15 amino acids.

V and J are TRBV25-1 and TRBJ1-2; TRBD1 matches at 9 bases. The J segment lost 2 bases and the V segment lost 2 bases, leaving 9 bases of the junction unmatched. From germline, CDR1 is MGHDK and CDR2 SYGVNS. The CDR3 sequence is 17 residues long. The chain's CDR3 is CASSENIVTGGNYGYTF. CDR3 nucleotides: TGTGCCAGCAGTGAAAACATCGTGACAGGGGGGAACTATGGCTACACCTTC.